This TCR beta chain is drawn from a study of tumor and adjacent non-tumor tissue in lung cancer. This sample's RNA came from whole unsorted tissue. The normal lung tissue was taken more than 3 cm from the tumor edge. V lost 6 bases and J 7 bases, leaving 15 bases between the germline ends. The CDR3 has 13 amino acids. Germline V lookup: CDR1 MNHNY, CDR2 SVGAGI (reference sequence). TCRbeta libraries were built with three rounds of nested PCR, modified from ARM-PCR. Each CDR3 protein is one row after TCRdb ran MiXCR on the multiplex PCR reads. The sample shows over 80,000 distinct CDR3 sequences, 75% to 85% of them seen only once.

The V gene is TRBV6-6, the J gene TRBJ1-1; TRBD1 is a possible D gene (5 bases). The specimen was distant non-tumor lung tissue. The receptor was derived from a man in his sixties with small cell lung cancer. This CDR3 is CASRSPDRFEAFF. CDR3 nucleotide sequence: TGTGCCAGCAGATCCCCCGACAGATTTGAAGCTTTCTTT.